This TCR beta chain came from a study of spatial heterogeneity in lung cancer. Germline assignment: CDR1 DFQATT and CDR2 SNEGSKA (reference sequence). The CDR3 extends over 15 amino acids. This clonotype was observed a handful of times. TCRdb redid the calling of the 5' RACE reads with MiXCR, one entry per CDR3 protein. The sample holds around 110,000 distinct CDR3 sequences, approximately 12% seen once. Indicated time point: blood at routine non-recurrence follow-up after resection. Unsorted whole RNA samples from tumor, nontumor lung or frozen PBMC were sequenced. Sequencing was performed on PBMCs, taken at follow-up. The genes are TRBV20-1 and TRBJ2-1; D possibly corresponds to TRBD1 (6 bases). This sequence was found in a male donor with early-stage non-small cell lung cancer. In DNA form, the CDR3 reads TGCAGCGCTTCCCCAAGGGGGAGCTCCTACAATGAGCAGTTCTTC. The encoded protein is CSASPRGSSYNEQFF.